The source of this T cell receptor beta chain is a study of blood T cell repertoires in COVID-19. Study-level background: COVID-19 samples, acute and convalescent, were from the United States, Italy and Spain. Sources were T cells, B-cell-depleted T cells, or PBMCs; the material itself was cDNA or gDNA.

Original analysis: Using reference gene primer amplification, nucleated cell counts were estimated. Some clones are missing from TCRdb's copy, which holds only in-frame ones; the method was immunoSEQ multiplex PCR. The DNA gave D and trimming, while V, J and clone size come from that table. The table records hundreds of thousands of clones, around 88% of them present only once. Note on this clone: Germline and junction disagree at one end, which may indicate a read error.

Sequenced: peripheral blood. The TCR was taken from a man aged 35 to 55 with acute or convalescent COVID-19.

The CDR3 is CASSQGRLGSDEQYF. The CDR3 bases are TGTGCCAGCAGCCAAGGAAGGTTGGGCTCCGACGAGCAGTACTTC. The chain couples TRBV14 to TRBJ2-7; D unresolved. This CDR3 is built from 15 residues. From germline, CDR1 is SGHDN and CDR2 FVKESK.